The 15 T cell receptor beta chains given below trace back to one sample, sequenced in a study of shared clonotypes between healthy human individuals. Data came from immunoSEQ multiplex PCR; TCRdb stores just in-frame clones and leaves some out. The sample has roughly 1,500,000 clones, roughly 98.5% seen once. Sequencing was performed on naive CD4+ T cells sorted from blood. Specified subset: CD45RA+ positively selected. The receptors come from a man aged 25-45 years in good health.

This clone was recorded once. The chain recombines TRBV10-2 with TRBJ1-1, with D unclear. The ends were cut back, 5 bases at V and 6 bases at J, with 10 bases in the middle. The germline gives CDR1 WSHSY, CDR2 SAAADI. The CDR3 has 12 amino acids. The CDR3 loop is CASSNDGAEAFF. The DNA of the CDR3 is TGCGCCAGCAGTAATGATGGCGCTGAAGCTTTCTTT.

The chain couples TRBV19 to TRBJ2-1; D gene unclear. The V gene lost 6 bases and the J gene lost 9 bases, with 18 bases spanning the gap. CDR3 length equals 14 residues. Germline V gene lookup returns CDR1 LNHDA and CDR2 SQIVND (reference sequence). The CDR3 loop reads CASSLGPTIGEQFF. CDR3 nucleotide sequence: TGTGCCAGTAGCCTAGGACCTACAATAGGTGAGCAGTTCTTC.

The J gene is TRBJ2-3, the V gene TRBV5-1; 7 bases fit TRBD1. J lost 6 bases, V lost 0 bases, and 10 bases had no gene match. CDR3 length equals 16 residues. CDR1 and CDR2 from the germline V gene are SGHRS and YFSETQ. The CDR3 DNA sequence: TGCGCCAGCAGCTTGGGTCACCGGGCCAGGGGGGATACGCAGTATTTT. It specifies CASSLGHRARGDTQYF. Using reference TRBV5-1 and TRBJ2-3 for the parts outside the CDR3, the full variable domain is KAGVTQTPRYLIKTRGQQVTLSCSPISGHRSVSWYQQTPGQGLQFLFEYFSETQRNKGNFPGRFSGRQFSNSRSEMNVSTLELGDSALYLCASSLGHRARGDTQYFGPGTRLTVL.

The chain carries TRBV29-1 and TRBJ2-7; D possibly matches TRBD1 or TRBD2 (6 bases each). The CDR3 sequence is 15 residues long. V was shortened by 6 bases and J by 7 bases, with 25 bases between the two germline ends. The germline gives CDR1 SQVTM, CDR2 ANQGSEA. CDR3 amino acids: CSVYHQGLGGWEQYF. The DNA of the CDR3 is TGCAGCGTATACCACCAGGGGCTGGGGGGTTGGGAGCAGTACTTC.

The V and J genes are TRBV4-3 and TRBJ2-1; D possibly corresponds to TRBD1 (5 bases). Trimming pared 0 bases from V and 3 bases from J, leaving 9 bases between. The length of the CDR3 is 15 residues. CDR1 is LGHNA and CDR2 is YSLEER in the germline V gene. The CDR3 sequence is CASSQEGLGYNEQFF. The CDR3 bases are TGCGCCAGCAGCCAAGAGGGGCTTGGCTACAATGAGCAGTTCTTC.

This sequence joins TRBV27 and TRBJ1-2; D unclear. Looked up from germline, CDR1 is MNHEY and CDR2 is SMNVEV (reference sequence). There are 13 residues in the CDR3. V shed 7 bases and J shed 6 bases, with 15 bases lying between them. CDR3 in amino acids: CASTPLGRNGYTF. CDR3 sequence (DNA): TGTGCCAGCACTCCTCTTGGGAGGAATGGCTACACCTTC.

The chain couples TRBV11-3 to TRBJ2-1, with D possibly TRBD2 on 5 matching bases. Between the trimmed V and J ends, which lost 4 bases and 0 bases, there was a span of 10 bases. This CDR3 comprises 15 residues. The germline V gene encodes CDR1 SGHNT and CDR2 YENEEA. This CDR3 is CASSSRRGSYNEQFF. The CDR3 coding sequence is TGTGCCAGCAGCTCCAGACGGGGCTCCTACAATGAGCAGTTCTTC.

The rearrangement uses TRBV30 and TRBJ2-5, with TRBD2 matching 7 bases. Germline V gene sequence: CDR1 GTSNPN, CDR2 SVGIG (reference sequence). CDR3 size: 13 residues. With 5 bases clipped from V and 6 bases from J, the junction kept 9 bases outside the gene matches. Here the CDR3 DNA reads TGTGCCTGGGCTGGGGGGGGTTTAAAGACCCAGTACTTC. It codes for CAWAGGGLKTQYF.

The chain links TRBV25-1 to TRBJ2-7; D not resolved. CDR3 length equals 13 residues. From germline, CDR1 is MGHDK and CDR2 SYGVNS. V dropped 3 bases and J dropped 0 bases, with 6 bases sitting between them. The CDR3 region has the DNA TGTGCCAGCAGTGACCTAAGCTCCTACGAGCAGTACTTC. It specifies CASSDLSSYEQYF.

The chain links TRBV28 to TRBJ2-7; 14 nucleotides match TRBD2. CDR1 is MDHEN and CDR2 is SYDVKM in the germline V gene. After removal of 5 bases from V and 6 bases from J, the junction contained 6 bases not matched to a gene. The CDR3 has 15 amino acids. CDR3: CASSHRLAGGLEQYF. CDR3 in DNA: TGTGCCAGCAGTCACAGACTAGCGGGAGGGCTCGAGCAGTACTTC.

The CDR3 loop reads CASSGPGLEGSAQYF. The DNA of the CDR3 is TGTGCCAGCAGCGGACCGGGACTAGAGGGCTCGGCCCAGTACTTC. This rearrangement joins TRBV5-4 to TRBJ2-5; 8 bases map to TRBD2. The V and J ends lost 4 bases and 9 bases, in that order; junction bases with no gene match: 14. Germline loops: CDR1 SGHNT, CDR2 YYREEE (reference sequence). The CDR3 is 15 amino acids.

The count of this clone is one. V usage is TRBV6-6 and J usage is TRBJ2-7; a possible D gene is TRBD2 (6 bases). Per the germline V gene, CDR1 is MNHNY and CDR2 is SVGAGI (reference sequence). Trimming took off 2 bases at V and 6 bases at J, with 14 bases between the two ends. The CDR3 covers 14 residues. CDR3: CASSYQPGGTEQYF. DNA for the CDR3: TGTGCCAGCAGTTACCAACCGGGCGGGACCGAGCAGTACTTC.

In its sample, this clone was seen once. This rearrangement joins TRBV23-1 to TRBJ2-1; 13 nucleotides align to TRBD2. TRBV23-1 is an ORF, and what it does is uncertain. The CDR3 spans 16 residues. J was trimmed by 10 bases and V by 0 bases; bases with no gene match: 6. CDR3 sequence (DNA): TGCGCCAGCAGTCAATCGAGGACTAGCGGGAGTGACGAGCAGTTCTTC. Its protein is CASSQSRTSGSDEQFF.

With regard to this clone: Other DNA sequences in this sample translate to the same CDR3. The chain has TRBV30 and TRBJ1-1, with a tentative D call TRBD1 (5 bases). V lost 1 base, J lost 5 bases, and 8 bases lay in between. CDR1 and CDR2 (germline): GTSNPN, SVGIG (reference sequence). CDR3 length: 12 amino acids. This CDR3 is CAWSGGVTEAFF. The CDR3 DNA is TGTGCCTGGAGTGGGGGGGTGACTGAAGCTTTCTTT.

The chain has TRBV27 and TRBJ2-7; D may be TRBD1 (6 bases). The CDR3 length is 15 residues. The V end was cut by 5 bases, the J end by 3 bases, with 17 bases between. CDR1 is MNHEY, CDR2 SMNVEV, per germline (reference sequence). CDR3 coding DNA: TGTGCCAGCAGTAAAATACAGGGACCTCTCTACGAGCAGTACTTC. It is translated as CASSKIQGPLYEQYF.